Presented here are 21 T cell receptor delta chains from one specimen sequenced in a study of Vγ9Vδ2 T cells in congenital toxoplasmosis. A single-tube template-switch cDNA reaction was primed with TRGC- and TRDC-specific primers. The TRGC primer was designed to target TRGC1 and TRGC2 alike. TCRdb redid clone calling on the reads using CATT. The data hold about 790 delta-chain clones, with roughly 13% observed a single time. The sample taken for sequencing was gamma-delta T cells from blood. All receptors derive from a child under 10 years old born to a mother with Toxoplasma gondii infection during pregnancy, either congenitally infected or uninfected (not recorded which).

This clone ranks as medium-sized. One junction end disagrees with the germline gene, perhaps due to a read error. The rearrangement links TRDV3 to TRDJ1; D gene uncertain. The CDR3 extends over 12 amino acids. Germline V gene sequence: CDR1 TVYSNPD, CDR2 GDNSRS (reference sequence). CDR3 residues: CAGGMYTDKLIF. The CDR3 DNA is TGCGCTGGAGGTATGTACACCGATAAACTCATCTTT.

Points on this clone: Just one base apart from a much larger clone, this may be a read error. V and J are TRDV3 and TRDJ1; 9 bases map to TRDD3. This CDR3 spans 22 amino acids. V lost 2 bases to trimming and J lost 0 bases; unmatched junction nucleotides: 28. The germline V gene encodes CDR1 TVYSNPD and CDR2 GDNSRS (reference sequence). CDR3 nucleotides: TGTGCCTTTGAAAAAGTGATCCCCCCGATTATACTGGGGGAATCTTACACCGATAAACTCATCTTT. Translated: CAFEKVIPPIILGESYTDKLIF.

This clone is deemed medium-sized (0.01 to 0.1%). V and J are TRDV1 and TRDJ1; 12 bases are a match to TRDD3. Trimming removed 3 bases from V and 5 bases from J; junction bases left unmatched: 25. The CDR3 has 22 residues. Germline V gene data show CDR1 as TSWWSYY and CDR2 as QGS. The CDR3 reads CALGERLTSPTVLGDTNDKLIF. CDR3 nucleotide sequence: TGTGCTCTTGGGGAGCGACTTACTTCCCCCACCGTACTGGGGGATACCAATGATAAACTCATCTTT.

This clone is hyperexpanded (1% or more) in the sample. Other DNA sequences from this sample encode an identical CDR3 as well. This chain connects TRDV2 to TRDJ2, with 9 bases fitting TRDD3. Germline-derived CDR1 and CDR2 are GEAIGNYY and EKD. The ends lost 3 bases at V and 1 base at J; junction bases unmatched: 2. The CDR3 contains 15 residues. The CDR3 is CACDVLGDLTAQLFF. The CDR3 DNA follows: TGTGCCTGTGACGTACTGGGGGATTTGACAGCACAACTCTTCTTT.

A word on this clone: The protein that TCRdb holds for this DNA derives from a much larger clone and differs from the translated DNA at residue 3, which likely indicates a read error; the protein shown here is translated from the DNA. J is TRDJ1 and V is TRDV1, with D perhaps given as TRDD2 or TRDD3 (9 bases each). Looked up from germline, CDR1 is TSWWSYY and CDR2 is QGS. CDR3 length equals 21 residues. V lost 10 bases and J 0 bases, leaving 36 bases between the germline ends. The DNA of the CDR3 is TGTGCTCCTGGCCTCGCCGCCTTCCTACGGGTTACTGGGGGAAACACCGATAAACTCATCTTT. Its translation is CAPGLAAFLRVTGGNTDKLIF.

For this clone: It is likely a read error: a sequence one base away is far more abundant. The gene calls are TRDV1 and TRDJ1, with 12 bases fitting TRDD3. The CDR3 is 25 amino acids. Germline trimming cut 2 bases from V and 2 bases from J; bases unmatched to any gene: 30. From germline, CDR1 is TSWWSYY and CDR2 QGS. CDR3 in amino acids: CALGEAPFLGSPCTGGYPETDKLIF. CDR3 DNA: TGTGCTCTTGGGGAAGCCCCCTTCCTAGGATCCCCATGTACTGGGGGATACCCGGAGACCGATAAACTCATCTTT.

This clone was observed a handful of times. A much larger clone lies a single base off, so this may be a read error. Other DNA sequences in the same sample also yield this CDR3. This rearrangement joins TRDV1 to TRDJ1, with D possibly being TRDD3 (6 bases). From germline, CDR1 is TSWWSYY and CDR2 QGS. The CDR3 runs to 17 residues. V gave up 5 bases and J gave up 2 bases, with 21 bases separating them. The CDR3 reads CALGNRERPGDTDKLIF. The CDR3 coding sequence is TGTGCTCTTGGGAACAGAGAGAGGCCTGGGGATACCGATAAACTCATCTTT.

This clone appeared a few times. This likely reflects a read error, since a far larger clone is one base away. The chain has TRAV29/DV5 and TRDJ3; weak D call: TRDD3 (5 bases). Trimming shortened V by 0 bases and J by 0 bases, and 13 bases separated the two germline ends. CDR1 and CDR2 from the germline V gene are NSMFDY and ISSIKDK. This CDR3 region has 18 residues. For the CDR3, the DNA is TGTGCAGCAAGCGTGGTGGGGTCTGGCTCCTGGGACACCCGACAGATGTTTTTC. Amino acids: CAASVVGSGSWDTRQMFF.

This clone is categorized as large. The rearrangement uses TRAV38-2/DV8 and TRDJ1; 10 nucleotides align to TRDD3. Germline lookup yields CDR1 TSESDYY and CDR2 QEAYKQQN. The CDR3 extends over 18 amino acids. Trimming cost V 3 bases and J 7 bases; bases outside gene matches: 18. The CDR3 sequence is CAYRTVFLPNRGIRKLIF. CDR3 DNA sequence: TGTGCTTATAGGACCGTGTTCCTTCCTAATCGGGGGATACGTAAACTCATCTTT.

This clone is medium-sized in the sample. V is TRDV2 and J is TRDJ1, with 12 bases aligning to TRDD3. CDR1 is GEAIGNYY, CDR2 EKD, per germline. This CDR3 is built from 17 residues. The junction had 8 bases not matched to a gene; V was cut back by 1 base and J by 3 bases. The CDR3 region has the DNA TGTGCCTGTGACACGGGGAGCTCTGGGGGATACGCCGATAAACTCATCTTT. As protein: CACDTGSSGGYADKLIF.

This clone is categorized as large. The rearrangement uses TRDV2 and TRDJ1, with 7 bases identical to TRDD3. The CDR3 extends over 22 amino acids. With V trimmed by 3 bases and J by 0 bases, 27 bases remained unmatched. Germline lookup yields CDR1 GEAIGNYY and CDR2 EKD. The CDR3 region has the DNA TGTGCCTGTGACCCTGTACTGGGGCCCTATAAGATGGGACCCAACTACACCGATAAACTCATCTTT. It translates to CACDPVLGPYKMGPNYTDKLIF.

Worth noting for this clone: It differs at one base from a far larger clone, so likely a read error. The chain carries TRDV2 and TRDJ3; D ambiguous. The length of the CDR3 is 18 residues. Germline CDR1 reads GEAIGNYY; CDR2 reads EKD. The CDR3 here is CARDTGGALSWDTRQMFF. DNA of the CDR3: TGTGCCCGTGACACGGGCGGGGCACTTTCCTGGGACACCCGACAGATGTTTTTC.

By share, this clone counts as medium-sized. V is TRAV23/DV6 and J is TRDJ3; D remains ambiguous. This CDR3 region has 13 residues. Trimming took 0 bases from V and 2 from J, leaving 0 bases between them. CDR1 is NTAFDY and CDR2 is IRPDVSE in the germline V gene (reference sequence). CDR3 residues: CAASTWDTRQMFF. CDR3 DNA sequence: TGTGCAGCAAGCACCTGGGACACCCGACAGATGTTTTTC.

This clone is large (0.1 to 1%) by share. V is TRDV2 and J is TRDJ3; 8 bases match TRDD3. The CDR3 totals 19 residues. The V gene's germline CDR1 is GEAIGNYY and CDR2 EKD. After removal of 3 bases from V and 0 bases from J, the junction contained 9 bases not matched to a gene. The CDR3 loop is CACDALGDESSWDTRQMFF. CDR3 sequence (DNA): TGTGCCTGTGACGCTCTGGGGGACGAAAGCTCCTGGGACACCCGACAGATGTTTTTC.

The chain employs TRDV1 and TRDJ1; the D gene is possibly TRDD2 (9 bases). V lost 2 bases to trimming and J lost 0 bases, with 40 bases between them. Per the germline V gene, CDR1 is TSWWSYY and CDR2 is QGS. CDR3 length equals 25 residues. CDR3 loop: CALGEERPSYRTGGLFGPYTDKLIF. The CDR3 region has the DNA TGTGCTCTTGGGGAAGAGCGTCCTTCCTACCGTACTGGGGGGCTCTTCGGTCCGTACACCGATAAACTCATCTTT.

By its share, this clone is large. The rearrangement links TRDV2 to TRDJ3; TRDD3 matches 12 bases. This CDR3 spans 19 amino acids. Germline CDR1 reads GEAIGNYY; CDR2 reads EKD. V was pared by 3 bases and J by 2 bases, with 7 bases of the junction left unmatched. The DNA of the CDR3 is TGTGCCTGTGACTCCATACTGGGGGATACAACCTGGGACACCCGACAGATGTTTTTC. Translating it yields CACDSILGDTTWDTRQMFF.

Only a few counts were recorded for this clone. A single base separates this from a much larger clone, so it may be a read error. This same CDR3 is encoded by further DNA sequences in the sample. The V gene is TRDV2, the J gene TRDJ3; TRDD3 aligns across 7 bases. V lost 1 base and J lost 0; bases outside the gene matches: 14. Germline loops: CDR1 GEAIGNYY, CDR2 EKD. The CDR3 has 21 residues. The DNA of the CDR3 is TGTGCCTGTGACACGGGGAACTGGGGCCACCGAAGCTCCTGGGACACCCGACAGATGTTTTTC. Its protein is CACDTGNWGHRSSWDTRQMFF.

By its share, this clone is large (0.1 to 1%). This chain uses TRDV1 with TRDJ1; 11 bases line up with TRDD3. The junction had 22 bases not matched to a gene; V was cut back by 1 base and J by 9 bases. Germline assignment: CDR1 TSWWSYY and CDR2 QGS. CDR3 length: 20 residues. CDR3 sequence (DNA): TGTGCTCTTGGGGAACCGCGACTTCCTCTACAGTACTGGGGGATAACAGAACTCATCTTT. Amino acids: CALGEPRLPLQYWGITELIF.

This clone qualifies as large. The chain has TRDV1 and TRDJ1, with TRDD3 matching 13 bases. The CDR3 totals 27 residues. CDR1 TSWWSYY and CDR2 QGS come from the germline V gene. After removal of 4 bases from V and 3 bases from J, the junction contained 38 bases not matched to a gene. CDR3 in amino acids: CALGATPLEKDPSDWGIRCMSSDKLIF. The DNA for the CDR3 is TGTGCTCTTGGGGCCACCCCCCTAGAGAAGGACCCTTCCGACTGGGGGATACGGTGCATGTCGTCCGATAAACTCATCTTT.

This clone is termed large (0.1 to 1%). The chain carries TRDV1 and TRDJ1; D might be TRDD1 (6 bases). V was pared by 0 bases and J by 11 bases, with 19 bases between. CDR3 length: 15 residues. From germline, CDR1 is TSWWSYY and CDR2 QGS. As DNA, the CDR3 is TGTGCTCTTGGGGAACTCTCAAACGAGTTGAAATACCTCATCTTT. Translation: CALGELSNELKYLIF.

The gene calls are TRDV1 and TRDJ1; 10 bases are shared with TRDD3. Germline V gene sequence: CDR1 TSWWSYY, CDR2 QGS. The ends lost 0 bases at V and 2 bases at J; junction bases unmatched: 6. The CDR3 consists of 17 residues. The CDR3 bases are TGTGCTCTTGGGGAACTGAGCGTACTGGGGGATACCGATAAACTCATCTTT. This codes for CALGELSVLGDTDKLIF.